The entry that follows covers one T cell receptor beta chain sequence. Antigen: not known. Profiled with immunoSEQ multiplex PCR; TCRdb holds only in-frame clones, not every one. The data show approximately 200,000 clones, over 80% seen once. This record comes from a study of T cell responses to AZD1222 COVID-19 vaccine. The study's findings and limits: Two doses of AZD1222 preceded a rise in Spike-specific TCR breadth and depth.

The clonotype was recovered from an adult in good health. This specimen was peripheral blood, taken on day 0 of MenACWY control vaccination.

The CDR3 spells CASITEQYEKLFF. CDR3 nucleotide sequence: TGTGCCAGCATCACAGAACAATATGAAAAACTGTTTTTT. The gene calls are TRBV21-1 and TRBJ1-4; the table assigns TRBD1, which was not confirmed against the DNA. TRBV21-1 is a recognized pseudogene. The CDR3 covers 13 residues.